This T cell receptor beta chain was profiled in a study of blood T cells in healthy people across ages. General study findings and limits: Unknown donor CMV status possibly confounded expanded clonotype changes.

Trimming at V came to 4 bases and at J to 5 bases, leaving 4 bases not matched to a gene. The CDR3 has 13 residues. CDR1 is MNHEY, CDR2 SVGAGI, per germline. A sample-barcoded 5' primer and a J-beta primer mix were used in a second PCR of about 7 to 11 cycles. TCRdb itself ran the 5' RACE reads through MiXCR, one entry per CDR3 protein. The sample lists around 1,500,000 distinct CDR3 sequences, approximately 30% seen once, with about 8% in the top ten. Samples had at least 6.5 million PBMCs isolated from them. Samples each had at least 6 micrograms of total RNA extracted. As for this clonotype: Its antigen is unidentified.

This TCR came from a woman aged 25-40 years in good health. The chain combines TRBV6-5 with TRBJ1-1; TRBD1 agrees at 7 bases. Sequencing was carried out using blood. The CDR3 DNA reads as TGTGCCAGCAGTTTTTACAGGGGAACTGAAGCTTTCTTT. Amino acids: CASSFYRGTEAFF.